The T cell receptor (beta chain) described here comes from a study of T cell changes during pregnancy in multiple sclerosis. The method was immunoSEQ multiplex PCR; TCRdb's version includes in-frame clones alone and lacks a portion of them. The sample has around 70,000 clones; around 90% are singletons. Germline V gene data show CDR1 as SGHRS and CDR2 as YFSETQ. This CDR3 spans 15 amino acids. The V segment lost 4 bases and the J segment 6 bases; nucleotides outside the gene matches: 8. This receptor was taken from a female donor with multiple sclerosis, enrolled in a pregnancy study. The chain links TRBV5-1 to TRBJ2-7; 12 positions match TRBD1. The sequenced sample was CD4+ T cells from peripheral blood mononuclear cells, obtained after pregnancy. CDR3 protein: CASSPSGTGGREQYF. The DNA of the CDR3 is TGCGCCAGCAGCCCATCCGGGACAGGGGGCCGCGAGCAGTACTTC.